This T cell receptor beta chain was documented in a study of identical twins. Regarding the study as a whole: Out-of-frame sharing of TCR alpha in monozygotic twins was underestimated by models. These conclusions were based on statistical analysis (cross-sectional, not following the same donors).

This clonotype was detected many times. The antigen remains unidentified. Template switching introduced a universal primer site, and the cDNA bore unique molecular identifiers. Each CDR3 protein gets one entry after TCRdb re-called the 5' RACE reads with MiXCR. The sample contains approximately 700,000 distinct CDR3 sequences, roughly 6% of which appear only once. Specimen: naive T cells sorted from blood. The clonotype was recovered from a man in his late teens or twenties in good health.

The CDR3 protein is CASSPQRGRRVYF. The CDR3 DNA reads TGTGCCAGCAGTCCCCAACGGGGCCGGAGGGTGTATTTT. The chain links TRBV12-3 or TRBV12-4 to TRBJ1-3; maybe TRBD1 (5 bases). The CDR3 spans 13 residues. With 5 bases removed from V and 16 bases from J, the gap between germline ends came to 21 bases.